Sequencing of this TCR beta chain was carried out in a study of a mutant IDH1 vaccine in newly diagnosed glioma. In the study overall: Radiotherapy, temozolomide, or both had been given previously, and both were given to most. The study, taken as a whole, reports: Detectable vaccine-induced immune responses arose in about 93% of patients.

As concerns this clone: What it recognizes is unknown.

Here immunoSEQ multiplex PCR was the method, and the copy in TCRdb shows in-frame clones only, minus some. The repertoire holds around 94,000 clones, with roughly 90% as singletons. Time point indicated: week 47, end of study. It was 300 ug of mutant IDH1 20-mer peptide that made up each vaccine dose, given with topical imiquimod. Weeks 1, 3, 5, 7, 11, 15, 19 and 23 were when patients received their eight vaccinations. The CDR3 sequence is 16 residues long. Germline V gives CDR1 SQVTM, CDR2 ANQGSEA. The trim removed 1 base at V and 1 base at J, leaving 6 bases unmatched. This sequence joins TRBV29-1 and TRBJ2-3; 9 bases match TRBD2. The receptor was derived from a woman aged 45-60 years with glioma. Source: PBMCs, taken from a glioma patient whose treatment included an IDH1 peptide vaccine. CDR3 amino acids: CSVEGSGRLGTDTQYF. The CDR3, as DNA: TGCAGCGTTGAAGGAAGCGGGAGGCTCGGCACAGATACGCAGTATTTT.